This T cell receptor (beta chain) came from a study of blood T cell repertoires in COVID-19. Study-level background: Researchers got acute and convalescent COVID-19 samples from the United States, Italy and Spain. T cells, B-cell-depleted T cells, or PBMCs provided the cDNA or gDNA that served as material.

Measured with immunoSEQ multiplex PCR; TCRdb has only the in-frame clones, and not every one. The sample shows some 250,000 clones, 70% to 75% of them seen only once. Sequencing was done on a sample of peripheral blood. The sequence came from a woman of 80 years or more with acute or convalescent COVID-19.

This CDR3 is CAWSGSSGNTIYF. The CDR3 nucleotides are TGTGCCTGGTCAGGCTCCTCTGGAAACACCATATATTTT. The V call is TRBV30, the J call TRBJ1-3; D call uncertain. Germline loops: CDR1 GTSNPN, CDR2 SVGIG (reference sequence). Trimming removed 5 bases from V and 0 bases from J, with 8 bases in between. CDR3 length: 13 amino acids.